The clone carrying this TCR beta chain was detected only a few times. Its antigen is not identified. The data are from a study of beta chain features in type 1 diabetes. Study-wide results and caveats: The VDJ junctions of type 1 diabetes patients carried fewer insertions and more deletions.

Every sorted population was more than 98% pure. Every isolated RNA sample was fully reverse transcribed, so sequencing captured expressed TCRB transcripts. The read count averaged about 3.57 million across naive, central memory and regulatory T cell samples. Using immunoSEQ multiplex PCR, the repertoire was profiled, and TCRdb retains in-frame clones only, with some absent. This sample carries approximately 140,000 clones, about 50% of them seen once, and the ten largest clones take around 0.39%. The receptor's source is a man between 18 and 35 years old in good health. Sequencing was performed on Tregs from blood.

CDR3 sequence reads: CASSPRAAFSYEQYF. CDR3 nucleotide sequence: TGTGCCAGCTCACCACGGGCAGCATTCTCCTACGAGCAGTACTTC. The V and J genes are TRBV18 and TRBJ2-7; D call uncertain. V was clipped by 1 base and J by 0 bases, with 10 bases between them. This CDR3 is built from 15 residues. CDR1 is KGHSH, CDR2 LQKENI, per germline.